A single sample is the source of the 9 T cell receptor beta chains below, sequenced in a study of regulatory T cells in long-lasting Graves disease (dated by TCRdb to the early 2020s). Per the publication, the time point label means: persistent/refractory GD, antithyroid drugs over 5 years with positive TRAb. For both TCR sequencing and RNA sequencing, RNA was extracted from PBMCs using TRIzol. Receptor amplification or capture employed multiplex PCR. For sequencing, an Illumina HiSeq 4000 was employed. iRepertoire HTBI primers and Arm-PCR amplification of CDR3 regions were used to construct TCR beta libraries. In-frame beta chains were kept once TCRdb had trimmed the public reads at Q25 with fastp and called clones with MiXCR. Rows with a matching CDR3 protein are joined into one entry that keeps the most common DNA and genes. This sample has approximately 400,000 distinct CDR3 sequences in its table, and about 20% of those were observed once. The top ten hold around 21% of the sample.

Sequencing was performed on peripheral blood mononuclear cells (PBMCs), taken when the disease was refractory, from a patient treated with antithyroid drugs. The receptors derive from a female donor with Graves disease.

The chain recombines TRBV6-5 with TRBJ2-2; 12 bases fit TRBD2. V shed 3 bases and J 0 bases; nucleotides not matched to a gene: 5. The CDR3 totals 18 residues. The germline V gene has CDR1 MNHEY and CDR2 SVGAGI. The CDR3, as DNA: TGTGCCAGCAGTTATCTAGCGGGAGGGCCGCCGAACACCGGGGAGCTGTTTTTT. It specifies CASSYLAGGPPNTGELFF.

J is TRBJ1-1 and V is TRBV5-5; TRBD1 matches at 7 bases. Germline trimming cut 2 bases from V and 6 bases from J; bases unmatched to any gene: 7. Germline assignment: CDR1 SGHKS and CDR2 YYEKEE (reference sequence). The CDR3 is 14 amino acids. In DNA form, the CDR3 reads TGTGCCAGCAGCTTAGGGGGCTTGGGTGCTGAAGCTTTCTTT. Protein sequence: CASSLGGLGAEAFF.

J is TRBJ2-7 and V is TRBV7-9; 9 nucleotides agree with TRBD1. In germline, CDR1 is SEHNR, CDR2 FQNEAQ (reference sequence). The CDR3 runs to 13 residues. Losses at the gene ends were 5 bases for V and 5 bases for J; bases not matched to a gene: 4. The CDR3 here is CASSRRQGDEQYF. The CDR3 nucleotides are TGTGCCAGCAGCCGTAGACAGGGGGACGAGCAGTACTTC. The full variable domain, rest sourced from reference TRBV7-9 and TRBJ2-7, is DTGVSQNPRHKITKRGQNVTFRCDPISEHNRLYWYRQTLGQGPEFLTYFQNEAQLEKSRLLSDRFSAERPKGSFSTLEIQRTEQGDSAMYLCASSRRQGDEQYFGPGTRLTVT.

At least ten counts were recorded for this clonotype. The chain has TRBV2 and TRBJ1-2; D remains ambiguous. The CDR3 is made up of 15 amino acids. The V and J ends lost 0 bases and 4 bases respectively, with 12 bases between them. Looked up from germline, CDR1 is SNHLY and CDR2 is FYNNEI. The CDR3 DNA reads TGTGCCAGCAGTGAAGCCCGGGGTCTAGGCTATGGCTACACCTTC. Its translation: CASSEARGLGYGYTF.

This clonotype was recorded at least ten times. The gene calls are TRBV10-3 and TRBJ2-7; D not resolved. The CDR3 runs to 13 residues. The V end was cut by 6 bases, the J end by 4 bases, with 13 bases between. Germline V gives CDR1 ENHRY, CDR2 SYGVKD. The CDR3 sequence: CAISPTLLYEQYF. In DNA, the CDR3 is TGTGCCATCAGCCCCACCCTCCTTTACGAGCAGTACTTC.

The table lists this clonotype with many counts. The V and J genes are TRBV11-2 and TRBJ2-7; D is unresolved. CDR3 size: 13 residues. Germline-derived CDR1 and CDR2 are SGHAT and FQNNGV. V was cut by 2 bases and J by 2 bases, with 7 bases left in between. Written as DNA, the CDR3 is TGTGCCAGCAGCTTAACAAGAGCCTACGAGCAGTACTTC. Its translation: CASSLTRAYEQYF.

The sample holds many counts of this clonotype. The chain carries TRBV12-3 or TRBV12-4 and TRBJ2-5; 8 bases map to TRBD2. This CDR3 comprises 18 residues. J was trimmed by 0 bases and V by 6 bases; bases with no gene match: 15. The CDR3 region has the DNA TGTGCCAGCAGCCCCGGGGGGACGGCGGGAGGATACCAAGAGACCCAGTACTTC. It specifies CASSPGGTAGGYQETQYF.

In this sample, this clonotype turned up many times. V gene TRBV7-2 combines with J gene TRBJ2-7; 14 bases are a match to TRBD2. The CDR3 consists of 15 residues. The germline CDR1 and CDR2 sequences are SGHTA and FQGNSA. V dropped 1 base and J dropped 8; count of bases not matched to a gene: 4. The DNA of the CDR3 is TGTGCCAGCAGCTTAGAGGGACTAGCGGGAGACAAGCAGTACTTC. This translates into CASSLEGLAGDKQYF. Looking up the rest from reference TRBV7-2 and TRBJ2-7 gives the full variable domain: GAGVSQSPSNKVTEKGKDVELRCDPISGHTALYWYRQSLGQGLEFLIYFQGNSAPDKSGLPSDRFSAERTGGSVSTLTIQRTQQEDSAVYLCASSLEGLAGDKQYFGPGTRLTVT.

This clonotype was counted at least ten times. The chain carries TRBV20-1 and TRBJ1-1; a weak D match, TRBD1 (5 bases). Germline CDR1 DFQATT, CDR2 SNEGSKA (reference sequence). The CDR3 runs to 14 residues. Trimming left V 2 bases short and J 4 bases short, with 14 bases between. The CDR3 is CSARRTSGSTEAFF. DNA for the CDR3: TGCAGTGCTAGAAGAACGTCAGGGAGCACTGAAGCTTTCTTT.